Sequencing of this TCR beta chain was carried out in a study of identical twins. Each CDR3 protein gets one entry after TCRdb re-called the 5' RACE reads with MiXCR. The data show approximately 700,000 distinct CDR3 sequences, with 15% to 20% seen just once and less than 15% held by the top ten. Another study also made use of these data, one on T cells expressing NK-cell markers. That work adds: The study sequenced eight donors, seven HCMV-seropositive and one seronegative. Expanded NKG2C+ T cell clones had unclear HCMV specificity.

Sequencing was performed on PBMCs. The receptor's source is a woman aged 18-29 years in good health.

Here the CDR3 DNA reads TGCAGAGCTCTCCGGGACAGGGTCCAAGAGACCCAGTACTTC. Its translation: CRALRDRVQETQYF. The chain uses TRBV20-1 and TRBJ2-5, with 9 bases fitting TRBD1. The CDR3 loop spans 14 amino acids. Looked up from germline, CDR1 is DFQATT and CDR2 is SNEGSKA (reference sequence).